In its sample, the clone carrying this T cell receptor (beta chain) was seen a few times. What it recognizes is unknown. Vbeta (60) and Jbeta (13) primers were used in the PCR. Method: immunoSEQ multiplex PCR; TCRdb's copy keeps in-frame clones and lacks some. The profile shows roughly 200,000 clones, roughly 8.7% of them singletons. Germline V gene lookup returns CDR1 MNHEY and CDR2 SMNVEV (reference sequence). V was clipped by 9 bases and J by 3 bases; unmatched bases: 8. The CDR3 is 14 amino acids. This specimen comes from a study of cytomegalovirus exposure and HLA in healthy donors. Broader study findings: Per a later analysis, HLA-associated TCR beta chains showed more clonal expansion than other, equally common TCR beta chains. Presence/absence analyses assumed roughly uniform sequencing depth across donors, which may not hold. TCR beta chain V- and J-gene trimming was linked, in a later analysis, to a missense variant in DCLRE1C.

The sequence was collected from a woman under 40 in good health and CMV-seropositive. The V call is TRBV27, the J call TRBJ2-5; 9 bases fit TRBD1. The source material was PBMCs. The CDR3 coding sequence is TGTGCCAGGTCGCGACAGGGGGTTAAAGAGACCCAGTACTTC. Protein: CARSRQGVKETQYF.